This T cell receptor beta chain originates from a study of OX40 agonist ivuxolimab in advanced cancers. Study context: Patients were infused with ivuxolimab every 2 weeks at 0.01 to 10 mg/kg. Under the entry rules, prior anti-PD-1, anti-PD-L1 or anti-CTLA-4 therapy was allowed, and less than 50% had some.

Study-level results: Within 6 weeks, CD4+ and CD8+ blood T cells expanded clonally at 0.1 to 3.0 mg/kg.

CDR1 is MNHGY, CDR2 SAAAGT, per germline. This CDR3 contains 12 residues. Trimming cost V 4 bases and J 4 bases, with 5 bases left between them. Comments on this clone: The antigen is not known.

Clones were read by immunoSEQ multiplex PCR, and TCRdb kept only the in-frame ones, dropping some. The table lists approximately 1,300 clones, less than 80% of them singletons. V is TRBV6-8 and J is TRBJ1-5; D gene uncertain. The clonotype originates from an adult with an advanced solid tumor such as melanoma, head and neck, liver or kidney cancer. Sample collection was performed in a trial of the OX40 agonist ivuxolimab. CDR3 nucleotides: TGTGCCAGCAGTTTGGATAATCAGCCCCAGCATTTT. Its protein is CASSLDNQPQHF.